This entry concerns a single T cell receptor beta chain. Its antigen is not yet known. The input lacks base qualities; no much larger clone sits a single base away. TCRbeta CDR3 regions were profiled with the immunoSEQ Assay using bias-controlled multiplex PCR amplification of genomic DNA. Per the original workflow: The absolute abundance of each unique TCRbeta CDR3 region was quantified after sequences were collapsed and filtered. Two models were used to test differential abundance: a binomial model (Fisher-equivalent) and a beta-binomial model that adds time-dependent variance fitted from healthy donors. Any clone with fewer than 5 combined templates was excluded, and a clone was called differentially abundant if its Benjamini-Hochberg FDR was below 0.01. Using the form v = (b*log(k)+a)^2, the beta-binomial variance was modeled as a function of the total template count across the two samples. TCRdb holds this immuneACCESS table with in-frame rearrangements only. Some clones are missing; in checked studies, unresolved V genes explain under half, and the rest has no known cause. V, J and clone size were drawn from that table, and D and trimming were deduced from the DNA. In all, the sample holds about 85,000 clones, and about 88% of those were seen once. Around 20% of the sample is held by the ten biggest clonotypes.

This sample stems from a study of identifying expanded T cells in peripheral blood (dated 2019 in TCRdb). Regarding the research as a whole: Technical replicates were generated by sequencing separate aliquots of the same genomic DNA pool, with four replicates compared pairwise. Broad study findings and their caveats: For all healthy donors, the variance in clone template counts between roughly two-week samples rose significantly as total template count increased. The binomial model flagged approximately 1.2 differentially abundant clones between technical replicates, compared with about 16.4 over around two weeks and approximately 20 over approximately four weeks. The beta-binomial model significantly reduced the number of clones called differentially abundant and the false-positive rate across all healthy-donor time intervals. The authors expected biological variance in healthy repertoires might increase further over much longer intervals such as months to years.

Including cysteine and phenylalanine, the CDR3 has 16 amino acids. The DNA shown is the 48-base CDR3, in frame from base 1. The germline V gene (reference sequence) yields PRHDT for CDR1 and FYEKMQ for CDR2. The V end gives up 2 bases and the J end 1 base, leaving 8 bases in the junction not matched to a gene. During the collection period, no infections or other immune events were recorded for the healthy donors. Blood repertoires from healthy donors were used as a training cohort for calibrating time-dependent variance in a beta-binomial model of differential abundance of T-cell clones. The training cohort was composed of roughly 10 healthy donors, 3 female and 7 male. An age range of roughly 25 to 65 years, with an average of approximately 43 years, was recorded for the donors. Whole blood from each healthy donor was obtained from a commercial supplier and was collected at three time points roughly two weeks apart. For immunosequencing, genomic DNA was extracted from whole blood that had not been sorted.

The source is a person between 18 and 75 years old in good health. Sequenced sample: blood. The chain is encoded by TRBV13 joined to TRBJ2-7; 7 junctional bases match TRBD1. The nucleotide sequence is given as TGTGCCAGCAGCTTAAGGGGGCCAGGTAGATCCTACGAGCAGTACTTC. It translates to CASSLRGPGRSYEQYF. Here the CDR3 is joined to the reference TRBV13 and TRBJ2-7 genes, and the full variable domain is: AAGVIQSPRHLIKEKRETATLKCYPIPRHDTVYWYQQGPGQDPQFLISFYEKMQSDKGSIPDRFSAQQFSDYHSELNMSSLELGDSALYFCASSLRGPGRSYEQYFGPGTRLTVT.